This TCR beta chain was sequenced during a study of T-cell reconstitution after alpha-beta-depleted transplantation in children (dated by TCRdb to between 2015 and 2016). Background for the entire study: T-cell immune reconstitution after TCRalphabeta/CD19-depleted allogeneic hematopoietic cell transplantation in children was quantitatively tracked in the study by means of TCR repertoire profiling.

On this clonotype itself: Its antigen has not been determined. No base qualities exist here, and no much larger clone lies one base off it.

Receptor libraries were prepared by PCR. Sequencing relied on an Illumina HiSeq 2500. To normalize quantification of the TCRbeta repertoire, the TCR libraries were built with molecular barcoding that relied on unique molecular identifiers. TCRdb ran its own pipeline on the public reads, namely fastp trimming at Q25 and MiXCR clone calling, and kept in-frame beta chains. Identical CDR3 protein sequences are pooled into one entry, listed with their most common genes and DNA. This sample is represented by over 150,000 distinct CDR3 sequences; about 6.4% of them were singletons. The ten most abundant clones make up about 2.9% of the sample. Looking up the germline V gene yields CDR1 KGHSH and CDR2 LQKENI. The CDR3 goes from the cysteine to the phenylalanine over 16 residues. Only the CDR3 DNA stays, 48 bases, in frame from base 1. Trimming accounts for 4 bases at V and 0 bases at J, while the number of junction bases matched to no gene is 8.

This sequence uses TRBV18 and TRBJ1-1; TRBD1 fits 7 bases in the junction. This receptor was identified in a human donor who donated a stem cell graft to a child with Wiskott-Aldrich syndrome. The material was PBMCs from the stem cell graft donor, obtained from the stem cell graft. The CDR3 loop reads CASSQQGSRVNTEAFF. The nucleotides are TGTGCCAGCTCACAACAGGGGTCTCGGGTGAACACTGAAGCTTTCTTT. With all but the CDR3 taken from the reference TRBV18 and TRBJ1-1 genes, the full variable domain is: NAGVMQNPRHLVRRRGQEARLRCSPMKGHSHVYWYRQLPEEGLKFMVYLQKENIIDESGMPKERFSAEFPKEGPSILRIQQVVRGDSAAYFCASSQQGSRVNTEAFFGQGTRLTVV.